The 29 T cell receptor beta chains below were found in one sample sequenced in a study of T-cell reconstitution after alpha-beta-depleted transplantation in children listed by TCRdb under 2016. The treatment or condition label corresponds to: allogeneic hematopoietic cell transplantation with graft depleted of TCRalphabeta T cells and CD19 B cells. Libraries were made using PCR. The sequencing machine was an Illumina HiSeq 2500. TCR library preparation used molecular barcoding, with unique molecular identifiers applied to normalize quantification of the TCRbeta repertoire. Using fastp trimming at Q25 and MiXCR clonotype assembly, TCRdb reanalyzed the public sequencing data and kept in-frame beta chains. Every CDR3 protein is listed once, alongside the most common genes and DNA of its rows. The sample table holds about 540,000 distinct CDR3 sequences, of which 25% to 30% were seen once. Clones ranked in the top ten supply just over 35% of the sample.

Sequencing used PBMCs, obtained before TCRalphabeta/CD19-depleted stem cell transplant. These receptors came from a boy younger than two with Wiskott-Aldrich syndrome, due to receive a stem cell transplant.

The V gene is TRBV5-1, the J gene TRBJ2-3; weak D call: TRBD2 (6 bases). The germline V gene encodes CDR1 SGHRS and CDR2 YFSETQ. V lost 0 bases, J lost 0 bases, and 11 bases lay in between. The CDR3 totals 16 residues. CDR3 sequence (DNA): TGCGCCAGCAGCTTGGGGCGGGACCCTAGCACAGATACGCAGTATTTT. This codes for CASSLGRDPSTDTQYF.

The gene calls are TRBV6-5 and TRBJ1-2; D is uncertain. Germline V CDR1 and CDR2: MNHEY, SVGAGI. V lost 2 bases and J 7 bases, leaving 8 bases between the germline ends. This CDR3 is built from 12 residues. The CDR3 loop is CASSYQGAGYTF. The DNA of the CDR3 is TGTGCCAGCAGTTACCAAGGAGCTGGCTACACCTTC.

The V call is TRBV12-3 or TRBV12-4, the J call TRBJ2-7; D might be TRBD1 (5 bases). The CDR3 contains 14 residues. Deletions cut 7 bases from V and 2 bases from J, with 15 bases between. CDR3 sequence (DNA): TGTGCCAGCAACTTAGGGGCAGCACCCTACGAGCAGTACTTC. Its translation is CASNLGAAPYEQYF.

The chain joins TRBV20-1 to TRBJ1-1; 7 nucleotides match TRBD1. The CDR3 has 14 amino acids. The V gene end was trimmed by 0 bases and the J gene end by 1 base; junction bases not matched to a gene: 2. CDR1 and CDR2 from the germline V gene are DFQATT and SNEGSKA (reference sequence). The CDR3 DNA reads TGCAGTGCTAGAGATAGACAGGGGAACACTGAAGCTTTCTTT. Its protein product is CSARDRQGNTEAFF.

The rearrangement joins TRBV5-1 to TRBJ1-2; 7 bases are a match to TRBD1. The V gene end was trimmed by 0 bases and the J gene end by 8 bases; junction bases not matched to a gene: 10. The germline gives CDR1 SGHRS, CDR2 YFSETQ. This CDR3 region has 15 residues. The CDR3 sequence is CASSLADATGVGYTF. Written as DNA, the CDR3 is TGCGCCAGCAGCTTGGCTGACGCAACAGGGGTCGGCTACACCTTC. Supplemented by reference TRBV5-1 and TRBJ1-2, the full variable domain reads KAGVTQTPRYLIKTRGQQVTLSCSPISGHRSVSWYQQTPGQGLQFLFEYFSETQRNKGNFPGRFSGRQFSNSRSEMNVSTLELGDSALYLCASSLADATGVGYTFGSGTRLTVV.

This clonotype came up a few times. This chain links TRBV9 with TRBJ2-5; D remains unclear. Looked up from germline, CDR1 is SGDLS and CDR2 is YYNGEE. The CDR3 is made up of 14 amino acids. The ends were cut back, 1 base at V and 1 base at J, with 8 bases in the middle. The CDR3 loop reads CASSVTALQETQYF. The CDR3, as DNA: TGTGCCAGCAGCGTAACGGCCCTCCAAGAGACCCAGTACTTC.

The chain has TRBV20-1 and TRBJ2-1; 11 bases are a match to TRBD2. Trimming at V came to 2 bases and at J to 7 bases, leaving 4 bases not matched to a gene. The CDR3 length is 14 residues. The germline CDR1 and CDR2 sequences are DFQATT and SNEGSKA (reference sequence). Here the CDR3 reads CSARRLAGKNEQFF. The CDR3 nucleotides are TGCAGTGCTAGACGACTAGCGGGAAAGAATGAGCAGTTCTTC.

This clonotype was seen more than once but under ten times. This rearrangement joins TRBV3-1 to TRBJ2-7; the match to TRBD1 covers 10 bases. Germline CDR1 and CDR2: LGHDT and YNNKEL (reference sequence). V was pared by 1 base and J by 5 bases, with 11 bases of the junction left unmatched. This CDR3 comprises 17 residues. DNA of the CDR3: TGTGCCAGCAGCCAAGGGGACAGGGGTCCCCTCCCCCACGAGCAGTACTTC. Protein product: CASSQGDRGPLPHEQYF.

This clonotype was seen more than once but under ten times. The rearrangement uses TRBV5-1 and TRBJ2-3; TRBD1 agrees at 10 bases. Germline CDR1 SGHRS, CDR2 YFSETQ. The V segment lost 3 bases and the J segment 4 bases; nucleotides outside the gene matches: 8. This CDR3 spans 16 amino acids. The CDR3, as DNA: TGCGCCAGCAGCTATGGGGACAGGGGAGGTTCAGATACGCAGTATTTT. It specifies CASSYGDRGGSDTQYF.

The chain is built from TRBV20-1 and TRBJ2-5; 7 bases are a match to TRBD2. The germline CDR1 and CDR2 sequences are DFQATT and SNEGSKA (reference sequence). V lost 5 bases, J lost 2 bases, and 8 bases stayed unmatched. The CDR3 covers 14 residues. The CDR3 DNA follows: TGCAGTGCTGGGGGACCCGGGAGGCAAGAGACCCAGTACTTC. The encoded protein is CSAGGPGRQETQYF.

This clonotype was observed a handful of times. The chain joins TRBV12-3 or TRBV12-4 to TRBJ2-3, with 10 bases aligning to TRBD1. With V trimmed by 3 bases and J by 3 bases, 9 bases remained unmatched. The CDR3 is made up of 17 amino acids. The CDR3, as DNA: TGTGCCAGCAGTTTTCGTCTGACAGGGGGCGGGACAGATACGCAGTATTTT. Translating it yields CASSFRLTGGGTDTQYF.

This clonotype showed up just a few times. CDR3 in amino acids: CASRGGTSNEQFF. CDR3 sequence (DNA): TGCGCCAGCAGGGGCGGGACTAGCAATGAGCAGTTCTTC. This chain links TRBV5-1 with TRBJ2-1, with 8 nucleotides matching TRBD2. The J segment lost 6 bases and the V segment lost 5 bases, leaving 4 bases of the junction unmatched. The CDR3 runs to 13 residues. The V gene's germline CDR1 is SGHRS and CDR2 YFSETQ.

This clonotype has only a few counts. The chain employs TRBV5-1 and TRBJ2-7, with TRBD2 as a possible D gene (6 bases). Trimming took off 0 bases at V and 3 bases at J, with 13 bases between the two ends. This CDR3 spans 15 amino acids. CDR1 SGHRS and CDR2 YFSETQ come from the germline V gene. The CDR3 region is CASSLGLAAIYEQYF. CDR3 nucleotide sequence: TGCGCCAGCAGCTTGGGGTTAGCGGCTATCTACGAGCAGTACTTC.

This clonotype was counted between two and nine times. CDR3 sequence reads: CASSYAIWIYEQYF. The CDR3, as DNA: TGTGCCAGCAGTTACGCGATATGGATCTACGAGCAGTACTTC. The chain combines TRBV6-5 with TRBJ2-7; D uncertain. The germline CDR1 and CDR2 sequences are MNHEY and SVGAGI. V shed 2 bases and J shed 3 bases, with 11 bases lying between them. The CDR3 has 14 residues.

V gene TRBV7-9 combines with J gene TRBJ2-6, with TRBD1 matching 12 bases. The CDR3 length is 17 residues. J was trimmed by 3 bases and V by 4 bases; bases with no gene match: 4. The germline CDR1 and CDR2 sequences are SEHNR and FQNEAQ (reference sequence). The CDR3 DNA sequence: TGTGCCAGCAGCTCGGGACAGGGGGCCGGTGGGGCCAACGTCCTGACTTTC. Translating it yields CASSSGQGAGGANVLTF.

The rearrangement joins TRBV5-1 to TRBJ1-1; D call uncertain. In germline, CDR1 is SGHRS, CDR2 YFSETQ. V gave up 7 bases and J gave up 5 bases, with 15 bases separating them. The CDR3 is 13 amino acids. In nucleotides, the CDR3 is TGCGCCAGCCGTGAGGACCTAAAAACTGAAGCTTTCTTT. It codes for CASREDLKTEAFF.

This clonotype was counted a few times. The CDR3 spells CASSLGQGTLNEKLFF. CDR3 sequence (DNA): TGTGCCAGCAGCTTAGGACAGGGGACCCTTAATGAAAAACTGTTTTTT. This chain links TRBV7-6 with TRBJ1-4; 8 bases align to TRBD1. J lost 4 bases, V lost 1 base, and 5 bases had no gene match. CDR3 length: 16 amino acids. CDR1 SGHVS and CDR2 FNYEAQ come from the germline V gene. Variable domain in full (rest from reference TRBV7-6 and TRBJ1-4): GAGVSQSPRYKVTKRGQDVALRCDPISGHVSLYWYRQALGQGPEFLTYFNYEAQQDKSGLPNDRFSAERPEGSISTLTIQRTEQRDSAMYRCASSLGQGTLNEKLFFGSGTQLSVL.

The rearrangement uses TRBV18 and TRBJ2-1; no firm D call. The germline gives CDR1 KGHSH, CDR2 LQKENI. The CDR3 contains 15 residues. The ends were cut back, 2 bases at V and 4 bases at J, with 12 bases in the middle. The CDR3 DNA reads as TGTGCCAGCTCACCAGCGATAGCCGGGTACAATGAGCAGTTCTTC. It translates to CASSPAIAGYNEQFF.

This clonotype was found a few times. The chain links TRBV15 to TRBJ2-6; tentative D call: TRBD1 (6 bases). Germline V gene sequence: CDR1 LNHNV, CDR2 YYDKDF (reference sequence). This CDR3 is built from 15 residues. V gave up 4 bases and J gave up 2 bases, with 9 bases separating them. The CDR3 DNA follows: TGTGCCACCAGCACTCAGGGGACTGGGGCCAACGTCCTGACTTTC. It yields the protein CATSTQGTGANVLTF.

This clonotype was seen a handful of times. J is TRBJ2-1 and V is TRBV12-3 or TRBV12-4; 12 bases fit TRBD2. This CDR3 is 17 amino acids long. V shed 5 bases, J shed 3 bases, and the junction held 8 bases outside the gene matches. CDR3 amino acids: CASSPPGTSGFYNEQFF. The DNA for the CDR3 is TGTGCCAGCAGTCCCCCCGGGACTAGCGGGTTCTACAATGAGCAGTTCTTC.

The rearrangement joins TRBV20-1 to TRBJ2-7, with 7 nucleotides matching TRBD2. The CDR3 sequence is 17 residues long. Germline V gene sequence: CDR1 DFQATT, CDR2 SNEGSKA (reference sequence). V dropped 2 bases and J dropped 1; count of bases not matched to a gene: 14. CDR3 in amino acids: CSARRAGVGLSSYEQYF. The CDR3 DNA follows: TGCAGTGCTAGAAGGGCGGGAGTGGGTTTATCGTCCTACGAGCAGTACTTC.

The chain employs TRBV10-3 and TRBJ2-3; 8 bases match TRBD2. V lost 4 bases, J lost 0 bases, and 3 bases stayed unmatched. The length of the CDR3 is 15 residues. CDR1 ENHRY and CDR2 SYGVKD come from the germline V gene. The CDR3 reads CAISAERGSTDTQYF. CDR3 bases: TGTGCCATCAGTGCGGAGCGGGGGAGCACAGATACGCAGTATTTT.

This clonotype was seen only a few times. CDR3 amino acids: CASSPGQTFMNTEAFF. In nucleotides, the CDR3 is TGTGCCAGCAGCCCGGGACAGACGTTCATGAACACTGAAGCTTTCTTT. The V call is TRBV28, the J call TRBJ1-1; 7 bases are a match to TRBD1. The CDR3 sequence is 16 residues long. In germline, CDR1 is MDHEN, CDR2 SYDVKM. V lost 6 bases and J lost 0; bases outside the gene matches: 10.

This clonotype turned up a few times. The genes are TRBV20-1 and TRBJ2-1; 7 nucleotides align to TRBD2. V was clipped by 6 bases and J by 3 bases; unmatched bases: 5. This CDR3 is built from 13 residues. In germline, CDR1 is DFQATT, CDR2 SNEGSKA (reference sequence). CDR3 DNA: TGCAGTGCCCCGGGACTAAGCTACAATGAGCAGTTCTTC. Its protein product is CSAPGLSYNEQFF.

This chain links TRBV29-1 with TRBJ1-1; D ambiguous. Germline CDR1 SQVTM, CDR2 ANQGSEA. This CDR3 contains 14 residues. Trimming removed 4 bases from V and 2 bases from J, with 14 bases in between. The CDR3 reads CSVGGPGRNTEAFF. DNA of the CDR3: TGCAGCGTTGGTGGGCCGGGGAGAAACACTGAAGCTTTCTTT.

This clonotype was detected only a few times. CDR3 DNA: TGCAGCCTACAGGGAATCCCCAAAGCTTTCTTT. It translates to CSLQGIPKAFF. V gene TRBV20-1 combines with J gene TRBJ1-1, with D maybe TRBD1 (6 bases). The CDR3 runs 11 residues. From germline, CDR1 is DFQATT and CDR2 SNEGSKA (reference sequence).

The chain links TRBV9 to TRBJ2-3; 8 nucleotides line up with TRBD2. The J segment lost 0 bases and the V segment lost 0 bases, leaving 3 bases of the junction unmatched. The CDR3 runs 16 residues. The germline CDR1 and CDR2 sequences are SGDLS and YYNGEE. The CDR3 DNA sequence: TGTGCCAGCAGCGTAGCGGCTAGCGGGAGCACAGATACGCAGTATTTT. Translated, it gives CASSVAASGSTDTQYF. Variable domain in full (rest from reference TRBV9 and TRBJ2-3): DSGVTQTPKHLITATGQRVTLRCSPRSGDLSVYWYQQSLDQGLQFLIQYYNGEERAKGNILERFSAQQFPDLHSELNLSSLELGDSALYFCASSVAASGSTDTQYFGPGTRLTVL.

This clonotype showed up just a few times. This sequence joins TRBV6-6 and TRBJ2-3, with a tentative D call TRBD2 (6 bases). The CDR3 is made up of 13 amino acids. Germline values: CDR1 MNHNY, CDR2 SVGAGI (reference sequence). V was trimmed by 8 bases and J by 2 bases, leaving 11 bases between them. CDR3: CASGSGDTDTQYF. The CDR3 DNA follows: TGTGCCAGCGGGTCGGGGGACACAGATACGCAGTATTTT.

This clonotype was observed a handful of times. The chain is built from TRBV29-1 and TRBJ1-2; 7 nucleotides line up with TRBD1. The CDR3 length is 13 residues. Germline CDR1 SQVTM, CDR2 ANQGSEA. Trimming took 4 bases from V and 2 from J; bases not matched to a gene: 4. CDR3 protein: CSVGGGQNYGYTF. As DNA, the CDR3 is TGCAGCGTTGGGGGGGGACAGAACTATGGCTACACCTTC.